This note documents a single T cell receptor beta chain sequence. Its target is not known. This sample is drawn from a study of T cell repertoires in cytomegalovirus infection. The wider study: In public TCR beta signatures, there were indications of both CMV infection and matching HLA type.

Using its own MiXCR run on the reads, TCRdb lists one record per CDR3 protein. Here the sample spans fewer than 550,000 distinct CDR3 sequences, approximately 25% being singletons. Study-wide results and caveats: In two of eight donors, the top clonotype was HLA-C-restricted CMV-specific. Cumulative public TCR beta family frequency identified CMV carriers with the relevant HLA.

CDR3 size: 15 residues. Germline loops: CDR1 SGHTA, CDR2 FQGNSA. The V gene lost 6 bases and the J gene lost 1 base, with 13 bases spanning the gap. The J gene is TRBJ1-5, the V gene TRBV7-2; D is ambiguous. The receptor's source is a human donor in good health (CMV status not recorded). Some clones in this sample may be carry-over from other donors' samples. Sequencing was done on a sample of PBMCs. The CDR3 region has the DNA TGTGCCAGCAGTCTCGGACGGAGGAGCAATCAGCCCCAGCATTTT. Protein product: CASSLGRRSNQPQHF.